This TCR beta chain came from a study of technical replicates of blood from several donors. TCRdb's table, derived via immunoSEQ multiplex PCR, lists solely in-frame clones and lacks some. The table shows 65,000 to 75,000 clones, with around 87% occurring only once. Trimming removed 4 bases at V and 5 bases at J, with 14 bases between. Germline values: CDR1 WSHSY, CDR2 SAAADI. The CDR3 consists of 14 residues. The specimen sequenced was PBMCs. This receptor was taken from a human donor in good health. Some clones in this sample may be carry-over from other donors' samples. The chain joins TRBV10-2 to TRBJ1-1; D is perhaps TRBD1 (6 bases). The CDR3 sequence: CASSVGERGTEAFF. The CDR3 nucleotides read TGCGCCAGCAGTGTGGGAGAAAGGGGGACTGAAGCTTTCTTT.